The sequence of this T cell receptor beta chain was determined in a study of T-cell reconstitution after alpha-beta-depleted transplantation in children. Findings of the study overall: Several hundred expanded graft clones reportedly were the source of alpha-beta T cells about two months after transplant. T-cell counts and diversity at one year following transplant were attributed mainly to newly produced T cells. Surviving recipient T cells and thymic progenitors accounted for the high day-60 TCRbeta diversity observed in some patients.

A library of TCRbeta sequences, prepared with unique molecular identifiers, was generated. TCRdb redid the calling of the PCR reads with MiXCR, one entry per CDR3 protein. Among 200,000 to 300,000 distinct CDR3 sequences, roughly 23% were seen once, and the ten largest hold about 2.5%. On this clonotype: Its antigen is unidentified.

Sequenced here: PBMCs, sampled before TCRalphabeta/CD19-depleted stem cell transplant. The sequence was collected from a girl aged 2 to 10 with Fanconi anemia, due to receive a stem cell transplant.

CDR3 sequence reads: CSVVARYGYTF. Here the CDR3 DNA reads TGCAGCGTTGTCGCCAGATATGGCTACACCTTC. The gene calls are TRBV29-1 and TRBJ1-2; D unclear. CDR1 is SQVTM, CDR2 ANQGSEA, per germline. Trimming cost V 4 bases and J 5 bases, with 8 bases left between them. The CDR3 length is 11 residues. The variable domain in full, with the rest retrieved from reference TRBV29-1 and TRBJ1-2, is SAVISQKPSRDICQRGTSLTIQCQVDSQVTMMFWYRQQPGQSLTLIATANQGSEATYESGFVIDKFPISRPNLTFSTLTVSNMSPEDSSIYLCSVVARYGYTFGSGTRLTVV.